The 14 T cell receptor beta chains listed next were all sequenced from one sample in a study of blood T cell repertoires in COVID-19. This table comes from immunoSEQ multiplex PCR, and its TCRdb copy is limited to in-frame clones, with some not included. Here the sample spans approximately 250,000 clones, around 90% being singletons. Material for sequencing was PBMCs or T cells enriched from blood (not recorded which). These receptor sequences come from a woman younger than 45 with acute COVID-19.

The chain links TRBV19 to TRBJ1-5; D unclear. V lost 2 bases, J lost 4 bases, and 6 bases lay in between. The CDR3 loop spans 13 amino acids. The V gene's germline CDR1 is LNHDA and CDR2 SQIVND (reference sequence). DNA of the CDR3: TGTGCCAGTAGTATACAGGATAATCAGCCCCAGCATTTT. The encoded protein is CASSIQDNQPQHF.

This sequence joins TRBV19 and TRBJ2-3, with D tentatively TRBD2 (6 bases). Germline values: CDR1 LNHDA, CDR2 SQIVND (reference sequence). This CDR3 has 15 amino acids. The V end was cut by 5 bases, the J end by 2 bases, with 14 bases between. The CDR3 coding sequence is TGTGCCAGTAGTCTGGGGAGCGGGTACACAGATACGCAGTATTTT. Residues: CASSLGSGYTDTQYF.

The V call is TRBV27, the J call TRBJ2-7; 10 nucleotides align to TRBD1. Germline loops: CDR1 MNHEY, CDR2 SMNVEV (reference sequence). J gave up 1 base and V 0 bases, and 0 bases lay outside the gene matches. The CDR3 spans 15 residues. The CDR3 bases are TGTGCCAGCAGTTTATCGGACAGGGGGTCCTACGAGCAGTACTTC. Its protein is CASSLSDRGSYEQYF.

Remarks on this clone: The sample carries other DNA sequences with the same CDR3. This chain uses TRBV27 with TRBJ2-7; possible D gene TRBD2, 5 bases. This CDR3 is 13 amino acids long. Germline V gives CDR1 MNHEY, CDR2 SMNVEV (reference sequence). Trimming pared 5 bases from V and 3 bases from J, leaving 11 bases between. Here the CDR3 reads CASSSGLSYEQYF. The CDR3 region has the DNA TGTGCCAGCAGTAGCGGACTGAGCTACGAGCAGTACTTC.

The table lists this clone with a count of one. The chain joins TRBV27 to TRBJ1-2; possible D gene TRBD1, 6 bases. V was clipped by 5 bases and J by 4 bases, with 8 bases between them. CDR1 is MNHEY and CDR2 is SMNVEV in the germline V gene (reference sequence). CDR3 length: 12 residues. The CDR3 reads CASSGQSYGYTF. CDR3 in DNA: TGTGCCAGCAGTGGACAGAGCTATGGCTACACCTTC.

This rearrangement joins TRBV14 to TRBJ2-1, with 11 nucleotides matching TRBD2. The CDR3 is 16 residues long. J was trimmed by 9 bases and V by 4 bases; bases with no gene match: 11. Per the germline V gene, CDR1 is SGHDN and CDR2 is FVKESK. CDR3 sequence (DNA): TGTGCCAGCAGCCCCACGACTAGCGGGATATTGGGTGAGCAGTTCTTC. Encoded protein: CASSPTTSGILGEQFF.

The chain links TRBV6-4 to TRBJ2-3; TRBD2 matches at 10 bases. V lost 0 bases, J lost 0 bases, and 0 bases stayed unmatched. Germline lookup yields CDR1 MRHNA and CDR2 SNTAGT. The CDR3 sequence is 16 residues long. CDR3 sequence: CASSDSTSGSTDTQYF. CDR3 DNA sequence: TGTGCCAGCAGTGACTCGACTAGCGGGAGCACAGATACGCAGTATTTT.

The chain has TRBV2 and TRBJ2-2, with 8 bases identical to TRBD1. Germline V gene data show CDR1 as SNHLY and CDR2 as FYNNEI. Losses at the gene ends were 6 bases for V and 7 bases for J; bases not matched to a gene: 7. The CDR3 length is 14 residues. The chain's CDR3 is CASREPTGVGELFF. CDR3 DNA: TGTGCCAGCAGAGAGCCGACAGGGGTCGGGGAGCTGTTTTTT. Full variable domain (outside the CDR3, taken from reference TRBV2 and TRBJ2-2): EPEVTQTPSHQVTQMGQEVILRCVPISNHLYFYWYRQILGQKVEFLVSFYNNEISEKSEIFDDQFSVERPDGSNFTLKIRSTKLEDSAMYFCASREPTGVGELFFGEGSRLTVL.

The J gene is TRBJ2-1, the V gene TRBV5-4; tentative D call: TRBD2 (5 bases). V lost 0 bases, J lost 5 bases, and 15 bases lay in between. This CDR3 has 16 residues. Germline CDR1 and CDR2: SGHNT and YYREEE (reference sequence). CDR3 residues: CASSLAQGGANNEQFF. Here the CDR3 DNA reads TGTGCCAGCAGCTTGGCCCAAGGAGGAGCAAACAATGAGCAGTTCTTC. Together with reference TRBV5-4 and TRBJ2-1, the CDR3 gives the full variable domain: ETGVTQSPTHLIKTRGQQVTLRCSSQSGHNTVSWYQQALGQGPQFIFQYYREEENGRGNFPPRFSGLQFPNYSSELNVNALELDDSALYLCASSLAQGGANNEQFFGPGTRLTVL.

The V call is TRBV20-1, the J call TRBJ1-2; 10 nucleotides agree with TRBD1. CDR3 length: 14 amino acids. V shed 3 bases and J 6 bases; nucleotides not matched to a gene: 7. Germline loops: CDR1 DFQATT, CDR2 SNEGSKA (reference sequence). The CDR3 DNA follows: TGCAGTGCTAGTCACCTCGGGACAGGGGATGGCTACACCTTC. Translating gives CSASHLGTGDGYTF.

The chain carries TRBV5-1 and TRBJ2-3; D gene uncertain. V shed 4 bases and J shed 3 bases, with 15 bases lying between them. The length of the CDR3 is 15 residues. Germline loops: CDR1 SGHRS, CDR2 YFSETQ. The CDR3, as DNA: TGCGCCAGCAGCCGAATCCAGGATGGGACAGATACGCAGTATTTT. Protein: CASSRIQDGTDTQYF.

The J gene is TRBJ1-1, the V gene TRBV5-6; D remains unclear. Trimming shortened V by 2 bases and J by 3 bases, and 14 bases separated the two germline ends. The CDR3 length is 15 residues. Per the germline V gene, CDR1 is SGHDT and CDR2 is YYEEEE. The CDR3 region is CASSFTVLGDTEAFF. CDR3 coding DNA: TGTGCCAGCAGCTTTACGGTGTTAGGAGACACTGAAGCTTTCTTT.

V gene TRBV5-1 combines with J gene TRBJ2-2; 9 bases fit TRBD2. The CDR3 totals 19 residues. Germline V gives CDR1 SGHRS, CDR2 YFSETQ. V lost 0 bases, J lost 4 bases, and 13 bases stayed unmatched. The CDR3 coding sequence is TGCGCCAGCAGCTTGGCCCCAGCGGGAGGACCTGCTAGCACCGGGGAGCTGTTTTTT. Residues: CASSLAPAGGPASTGELFF.

V is TRBV28 and J is TRBJ1-2, with D hard to call. Germline CDR1 MDHEN, CDR2 SYDVKM. V lost 3 bases and J 2 bases, leaving 7 bases between the germline ends. There are 13 residues in the CDR3. As DNA, the CDR3 is TGTGCCAGCAGTTTCAGTTTCAACTATGGCTACACCTTC. Encoded protein: CASSFSFNYGYTF.